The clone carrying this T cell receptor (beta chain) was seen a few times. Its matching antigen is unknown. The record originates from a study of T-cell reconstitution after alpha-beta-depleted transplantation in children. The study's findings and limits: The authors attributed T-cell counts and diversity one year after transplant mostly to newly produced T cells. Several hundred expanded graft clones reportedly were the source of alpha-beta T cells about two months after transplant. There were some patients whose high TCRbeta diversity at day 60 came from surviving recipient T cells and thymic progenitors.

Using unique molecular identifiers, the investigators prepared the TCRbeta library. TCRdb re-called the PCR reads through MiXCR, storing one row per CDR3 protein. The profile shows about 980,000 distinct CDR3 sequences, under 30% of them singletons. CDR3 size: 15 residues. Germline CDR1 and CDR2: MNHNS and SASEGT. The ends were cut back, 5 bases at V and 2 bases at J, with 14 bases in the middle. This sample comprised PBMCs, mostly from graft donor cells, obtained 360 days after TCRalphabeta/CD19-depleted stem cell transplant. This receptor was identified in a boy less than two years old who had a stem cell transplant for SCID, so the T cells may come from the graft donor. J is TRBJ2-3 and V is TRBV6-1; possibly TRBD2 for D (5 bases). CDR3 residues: CASSPEGDNTDTQYF. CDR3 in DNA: TGTGCCAGCAGTCCCGAGGGCGACAACACAGATACGCAGTATTTT.